This T cell receptor beta chain was documented in a study of cytomegalovirus exposure and HLA in healthy donors. As for the study in general: A subsequent analysis stated that the roughly 130 validation repertoires were run on the same platform as the approximately 660 first-cohort repertoires.

General study points: Cytomegalovirus association was assigned to about 150 TCR beta chains.

Clones were sequenced by immunoSEQ multiplex PCR, and TCRdb holds only the in-frame ones, with some missing. The sample consists of about 130,000 clones, 89% of them appearing once. Germline loops: CDR1 MNHEY, CDR2 SMNVEV (reference sequence). This CDR3 is 14 amino acids long. V was trimmed by 4 bases and J by 6 bases, leaving 15 bases between them. Separation from the approximately 670-subject first cohort characterized the approximately 120-subject validation cohort, to which the donors belonged. In the case of this clone: Its specificity is unknown.

The sequencing input was PBMCs. This receptor was identified in a man younger than 40 in good health and CMV-seronegative. This sequence joins TRBV27 and TRBJ1-2; no clear D. CDR3: CASSSGLQGDGYTF. The CDR3 DNA is TGTGCCAGCAGTTCCGGACTCCAAGGAGATGGCTACACCTTC.